A selection of T cell receptor beta chains follows, all from one sample in a study of blood T cell repertoires in COVID-19. Here immunoSEQ multiplex PCR was the method, and the copy in TCRdb shows in-frame clones only, minus some. The profile shows under 150,000 clones, around 80% of them singletons. Sequencing was carried out using peripheral blood. The origin of the receptors is a woman of 80 years or more with active or convalescent COVID-19. Each CDR3 is given with its conserved first and last residue. The order of the fields is V gene, J gene, clone size, D gene, CDR3 protein, CDR3 DNA. A D gene is named only where the DNA matches it firmly. For some rows the clone size is stated as once, few or many, or as a class when expanded; others skip it.

>TRBV19|TRBJ2-3|.|TRBD1
CASSSGQGGRQYF
TGTGCCAGTAGTAGCGGACAGGGGGGGAGGCAGTATTTT
>TRBV5-1|TRBJ1-6|.|TRBD1
CASSLALRQGGSPLHF
TGCGCCAGCAGCTTGGCCCTACGACAGGGGGGATCACCCCTCCACTTT
>TRBV19|TRBJ2-7|.|TRBD2
CASRGGGTTYEQYF
TGTGCCAGCCGGGGGGGAGGGACCACCTACGAGCAGTACTTC
>TRBV4-2|TRBJ1-1|.|.
CASSEDGEGNTEAFF
TGTGCCAGCAGTGAAGACGGAGAGGGGAACACTGAAGCTTTCTTT
>TRBV6-5|TRBJ2-7|once|.
CASRKQGYLDEQYF
TGTGCCAGCAGAAAACAGGGTTATTTGGACGAGCAGTACTTC
>TRBV2|TRBJ2-3|.|.
CASTYPGLTKDTDTQYF
TGTGCCAGCACCTACCCGGGACTCACAAAAGACACAGATACGCAGTATTTT
>TRBV5-1|TRBJ2-7|.|TRBD1
CASSPPGQGYEQYF
TGCGCCAGCAGCCCGCCGGGACAGGGGTACGAGCAGTACTTC
>TRBV7-9|TRBJ1-5|few|TRBD1
CASSSGQGGLGNQPQHF
TGTGCCAGCAGCTCGGGACAGGGAGGTCTTGGCAATCAGCCCCAGCATTTT
>TRBV30|TRBJ2-3|few|TRBD1
CAWNGGQGVTDTQYF
TGTGCCTGGAACGGCGGACAGGGTGTCACAGATACGCAGTATTTT
>TRBV2|TRBJ2-5|.|TRBD1
CASSAGQYDETQYF
TGTGCCAGCAGTGCGGGACAGTATGACGAGACCCAGTACTTC
>TRBV11-2|TRBJ2-3|.|TRBD2
CASRPPGTSGGVQYF
TGTGCCAGCAGGCCTCCCGGGACTAGCGGGGGGGTGCAGTATTTT
>TRBV19|TRBJ1-5|.|.
CASSIWGGGNQPQHF
TGTGCCAGTAGTATTTGGGGGGGTGGCAATCAGCCCCAGCATTTT
>TRBV4-2|TRBJ2-3|.|TRBD2
CASSQVSGGAKITDTQYF
TGTGCCAGCAGCCAAGTAAGCGGGGGGGCTAAGATTACAGATACGCAGTATTTT
>TRBV28|TRBJ1-6|.|TRBD1
CASRRDRGPYNSPLHF
TGTGCCAGCAGGAGGGACAGGGGGCCCTATAATTCACCCCTCCACTTT
>TRBV6-1|TRBJ1-2|.|.
CASSGQQGHQNYGYTF
TGTGCCAGCAGTGGACAGCAGGGACACCAAAACTATGGCTACACCTTC
>TRBV7-2|TRBJ1-4|.|TRBD1
CASSQQGQLNGEKLFF
TGTGCCAGCAGCCAACAGGGGCAACTCAATGGGGAAAAACTGTTTTTT
>TRBV12-3/TRBV12-4|TRBJ1-4|.|.
CASSLSGNEKLFF
TGTGCCAGCAGCCTTTCGGGTAATGAAAAACTGTTTTTT
>TRBV27|TRBJ2-2|.|TRBD2
CASSPRQLAGFGGELFF
TGTGCCAGCAGTCCACGTCAACTAGCGGGGTTTGGCGGGGAGCTGTTTTTT
>TRBV10-3|TRBJ1-5|.|.
CAIKRGEGSNQPQHF
TGTGCCATCAAGCGGGGCGAGGGCAGCAATCAGCCCCAGCATTTT
>TRBV4-3|TRBJ2-7|few|TRBD2
CASSQTGTRSEQYF
TGCGCCAGCAGCCAAACCGGGACTAGAAGCGAGCAGTACTTC
>TRBV5-1|TRBJ1-6|.|TRBD1
CASSLPGQGNSPLHF
TGCGCCAGCAGCTTACCGGGACAGGGTAATTCACCCCTCCACTTT
>TRBV2|TRBJ1-2|.|TRBD1
CASSEGGGGQGHGYTF
TGTGCCAGCAGTGAAGGGGGTGGGGGACAGGGTCATGGCTACACCTTC
>TRBV7-6|TRBJ2-2|.|.
CASSPTENTGELFF
TGTGCCAGCAGCCCGACAGAGAACACCGGGGAGCTGTTTTTT
>TRBV30|TRBJ2-1|.|TRBD2
CAWRGTGTRSGEQFF
TGTGCCTGGAGGGGAACCGGGACTAGGAGCGGTGAGCAGTTCTTC
>TRBV20-1|TRBJ1-1|.|.
CSASRVTEAFF
TGCAGTGCTAGCAGGGTCACTGAAGCTTTCTTT
>TRBV6-5|TRBJ1-5|.|.
CASHSTYSNQPQHF
TGTGCCAGCCACTCGACATATAGCAATCAGCCCCAGCATTTT
>TRBV11-2|TRBJ2-1|.|TRBD2
CASSLQRGALQQFF
TGTGCCAGCAGCTTACAGCGGGGGGCCCTCCAGCAGTTCTTC
>TRBV30|TRBJ2-1|few|TRBD2
CAWNGGSSYNEQFF
TGTGCCTGGAACGGGGGGAGCTCCTACAATGAGCAGTTCTTC
>TRBV12-3/TRBV12-4|TRBJ1-2|.|.
CASTLQGGYGYTF
TGTGCCAGCACCCTCCAGGGTGGGTATGGCTACACCTTC
>TRBV11-1|TRBJ1-5|.|.
CASSLSGNQPQHF
TGTGCCAGCAGCTTATCGGGGAATCAGCCCCAGCATTTT
>TRBV7-8|TRBJ1-6|.|.
CASSLSSGARGASPLHF
TGTGCCAGCAGCTTATCCTCTGGGGCGCGAGGAGCATCACCCCTCCACTTT
>TRBV7-3|TRBJ2-3|.|.
CASQGSDTQYF
TGTGCCAGCCAGGGGTCGGATACGCAGTATTTT
>TRBV27|TRBJ1-2|.|.
CASSANRVGFGYTF
TGTGCCAGCAGTGCGAACAGGGTTGGTTTTGGCTACACCTTC
>TRBV19|TRBJ2-2|.|TRBD1
CASSNRDRATGELFF
TGTGCCAGTAGTAACCGGGACAGGGCCACCGGGGAGCTGTTTTTT
>TRBV24-1|TRBJ2-1|few|.
CATSNAVNEQFF
TGTGCCACCAGTAATGCGGTGAATGAGCAGTTCTTC
>TRBV6-6|TRBJ1-3|.|.
CASKREGDRSGNTIYF
TGTGCCAGCAAAAGGGAGGGGGACCGCTCTGGAAACACCATATATTTT
>TRBV4-1|TRBJ1-5|.|.
CASSQDYGGQSNQPQHF
TGCGCCAGCAGCCAAGATTACGGGGGGCAGAGCAATCAGCCCCAGCATTTT
>TRBV18|TRBJ2-7|.|.
CASSLHREFHF
TGTGCCAGCTCACTTCATAGGGAGTTCCACTTC
>TRBV5-1|TRBJ1-1|few|.
CASSRVRDTARNTEAFF
TGCGCCAGCAGCCGAGTCAGGGACACAGCGAGGAACACTGAAGCTTTCTTT
>TRBV4-3|TRBJ1-2|few|.
CASSQVTGDDYGYTF
TGCGCCAGCAGCCAAGTGACGGGTGACGACTATGGCTACACCTTC
>TRBV28|TRBJ1-6|.|TRBD1
CASRPDRGNSPLHF
TGTGCCAGCAGGCCTGACAGGGGCAATTCACCCCTCCACTTT
>TRBV5-1|TRBJ1-4|.|TRBD1
CASSLALPGQWGQGDPGNEKLFF
TGCGCCAGCAGCTTGGCTTTACCGGGACAATGGGGACAGGGGGACCCAGGGAATGAAAAACTGTTTTTT
>TRBV30|TRBJ2-2|.|.
CAWSVSVGELFF
TGTGCCTGGAGTGTATCTGTCGGGGAGCTGTTTTTT
>TRBV2|TRBJ2-3|.|.
CASMQGMVDTQYF
TGTGCCAGCATGCAGGGTATGGTAGATACGCAGTATTTT
>TRBV19|TRBJ1-5|many|TRBD1
CASLKTGSNQPQHF
TGTGCCAGTCTTAAGACAGGGAGCAATCAGCCCCAGCATTTT
>TRBV12-3/TRBV12-4|TRBJ1-2|.|.
CASSLAADGYTF
TGTGCCAGCAGTTTGGCTGCGGATGGCTACACCTTC
>TRBV7-3|TRBJ2-6|.|TRBD1
CASSTQTGNSGANVLTF
TGTGCCAGCAGCACCCAGACAGGGAACTCTGGGGCCAACGTCCTGACTTTC
>TRBV6-5|TRBJ2-7|.|.
CASRARDTNSYEQYF
TGTGCCAGCAGAGCCCGGGACACCAACTCCTACGAGCAGTACTTC
>TRBV19|TRBJ2-1|few|.
CASSIDSRNEQFF
TGTGCCAGTAGTATCGACAGCCGTAATGAGCAGTTCTTC
>TRBV28|TRBJ1-2|few|.
CASSSTTDGYTF
TGTGCCAGCAGCTCAACTACGGATGGCTACACCTTC